This TCR beta chain was found in a study of response to subunit inactivated influenza vaccine. Study-level findings and limits: Authors suggested seasonal influenza vaccinations each recruit few new T cells.

As to this clonotype: The antigen remains unidentified.

A single record per CDR3 protein comes from TCRdb applying MiXCR to the RT-PCR reads. The sample lists about 700,000 distinct CDR3 sequences, 11% to 15% occurring once. The receptor was isolated from a man aged 45-65 years who received an inactivated influenza vaccine. The source material was PBMCs from blood, sampled 14 days before vaccination.

The CDR3 loop reads CASSPRPDNLGETQYF. The CDR3 DNA follows: TGTGCCAGCAGCCCGAGACCTGATAACCTTGGGGAGACCCAGTACTTC. This rearrangement joins TRBV7-2 to TRBJ2-5; D gene ambiguous. The CDR3 covers 16 residues. The V end lost 5 bases, the J end lost 5 bases, and 21 bases lay between the germline ends. Germline V gives CDR1 SGHTA, CDR2 FQGNSA.